This TCR beta chain was sequenced for a study of shared clonotypes between healthy human individuals. About the research overall: Donors, aged 18 to 49, were a couple of women and a few men.

On this clone itself: The identical CDR3 is also encoded by other nucleotide sequences in the sample.

V gave up 6 bases and J gave up 7 bases; unmatched junction bases: 5. Germline values: CDR1 SNHLY, CDR2 FYNNEI. CDR3 length: 13 amino acids. Generated by immunoSEQ multiplex PCR, the TCRdb table keeps only in-frame clones and is missing some. The sample contains millions of clones, about 95% of which appear only once. Specimen: naive CD4+ T cells sorted from blood. The sample's subset: CD45RA+ positively selected. This chain uses TRBV2 with TRBJ2-1, with TRBD1 identical over 8 bases. The sequence was obtained from a man between 18 and 29 years old in good health. The CDR3 region is CASRQGARNEQFF. Written as DNA, the CDR3 is TGTGCCAGCAGGCAGGGGGCGCGTAATGAGCAGTTCTTC.